The 15 T cell receptor beta chains given below trace back to one sample, sequenced in a study of cytomegalovirus exposure and HLA in healthy donors. It was with 60 Vbeta and 13 Jbeta primers that the PCR ran. The assay was immunoSEQ multiplex PCR, and TCRdb's table has in-frame clones only and misses some. The repertoire has about 160,000 clones, over 75% of them found once; the top ten carry approximately 1.5%. The sample comprised PBMCs. These receptors all come from a woman in her twenties or thirties in good health and CMV-seronegative.

V is TRBV27 and J is TRBJ1-5; perhaps TRBD1 as D (5 bases). Germline V CDR1 and CDR2: MNHEY, SMNVEV (reference sequence). The V gene lost 5 bases and the J gene lost 5 bases, with 10 bases spanning the gap. The length of the CDR3 is 13 residues. In DNA, the CDR3 is TGTGCCAGCAGTAGGGCAGGGTATCAGCCCCAGCATTTT. Translated, it gives CASSRAGYQPQHF.

The chain couples TRBV11-2 to TRBJ2-7; tentatively, D is TRBD1 (6 bases). Trimming shortened V by 7 bases and J by 2 bases, and 12 bases separated the two germline ends. This CDR3 is 13 amino acids long. Germline values: CDR1 SGHAT, CDR2 FQNNGV. The CDR3 DNA is TGTGCCAGCACCCATAGGGACACCTACGAGCAGTACTTC. Protein: CASTHRDTYEQYF.

The chain employs TRBV25-1 and TRBJ2-3; a weak D match, TRBD2 (7 bases). The germline CDR1 and CDR2 sequences are MGHDK and SYGVNS. The CDR3 consists of 16 residues. V lost 6 bases and J 4 bases, leaving 20 bases between the germline ends. CDR3 protein: CASSTPRGGGPDTQYF. In DNA, the CDR3 is TGTGCCAGCAGCACTCCCCGAGGGGGGGGGCCAGATACGCAGTATTTT.

The chain couples TRBV9 to TRBJ2-1, with a possible D match to TRBD1 (5 bases). Germline CDR1 SGDLS, CDR2 YYNGEE. The CDR3 is 15 residues long. Trimming cost V 0 bases and J 3 bases, with 10 bases left between them. CDR3 DNA sequence: TGTGCCAGCAGCGTAGTAGGGGATGGCTACAATGAGCAGTTCTTC. Translated, it gives CASSVVGDGYNEQFF.

The CDR3 region has the DNA TGTGCCAGCAGCGTAGATGCGGGGGGATTAGATACGCAGTATTTT. The encoded protein is CASSVDAGGLDTQYF. The chain recombines TRBV9 with TRBJ2-3, with 8 bases that match TRBD2. Germline V gene data show CDR1 as SGDLS and CDR2 as YYNGEE. The CDR3 is 15 residues long. The trim removed 0 bases at V and 5 bases at J, leaving 5 bases unmatched.

The chain recombines TRBV6-5 with TRBJ1-6; 10 bases agree with TRBD1. Trimming removed 5 bases from V and 11 bases from J; junction bases left unmatched: 9. Per germline, CDR1 MNHEY and CDR2 SVGAGI. The CDR3 is 15 amino acids. The CDR3 DNA reads as TGTGCCAGCAGTGGAACGGGACAGGGGAATACACCCCTCCACTTT. Its translation: CASSGTGQGNTPLHF.

The rearrangement joins TRBV5-4 to TRBJ1-3; a weak D match, TRBD1 (5 bases). The CDR3 length is 16 residues. The germline CDR1 and CDR2 sequences are SGHNT and YYREEE (reference sequence). V lost 1 base, J lost 0 bases, and 11 bases lay in between. The CDR3 is CASSLQVRGSGNTIYF. The CDR3 DNA reads TGTGCCAGCAGCTTGCAGGTTAGGGGCTCTGGAAACACCATATATTTT.

This chain links TRBV10-3 with TRBJ2-7, with TRBD1 identical over 11 bases. CDR1 is ENHRY, CDR2 SYGVKD, per germline. The V segment lost 10 bases and the J segment 4 bases; nucleotides outside the gene matches: 9. The CDR3 has 14 residues. The CDR3 sequence: CATTAGTGGYEQYF. The DNA of the CDR3 is TGTGCCACGACCGCCGGGACAGGGGGGTACGAGCAGTACTTC.

This clone was picked up a small number of times. In DNA form, the CDR3 reads TGTGCCAGCGGGCCCCTAGCGGGGGCCTACGAGCAGTACTTC. Protein product: CASGPLAGAYEQYF. The gene calls are TRBV2 and TRBJ2-7, with 10 bases that match TRBD2. The germline gives CDR1 SNHLY, CDR2 FYNNEI. The CDR3 totals 14 residues. V lost 8 bases to trimming and J lost 2 bases; unmatched junction nucleotides: 6.

The rearrangement links TRBV2 to TRBJ1-2; D is unclear. Looked up from germline, CDR1 is SNHLY and CDR2 is FYNNEI. CDR3 length: 12 amino acids. Trimming removed 1 base at V and 5 bases at J, with 5 bases between. The CDR3 coding sequence is TGTGCCAGCAGTGAAGAGAGGTATGGCTACACCTTC. Translation gives CASSEERYGYTF. Full variable domain (rest looked up from reference TRBV2 and TRBJ1-2): EPEVTQTPSHQVTQMGQEVILRCVPISNHLYFYWYRQILGQKVEFLVSFYNNEISEKSEIFDDQFSVERPDGSNFTLKIRSTKLEDSAMYFCASSEERYGYTFGSGTRLTVV.

V gene TRBV5-1 combines with J gene TRBJ2-7, with TRBD1 matching 9 bases. The ends lost 2 bases at V and 3 bases at J; junction bases unmatched: 3. The germline V gene has CDR1 SGHRS and CDR2 YFSETQ. The CDR3 loop spans 14 amino acids. The CDR3 is CASSLGDRDYEQYF. DNA of the CDR3: TGCGCCAGCAGCTTAGGGGACAGGGACTACGAGCAGTACTTC.

The J gene is TRBJ2-3, the V gene TRBV5-4, with TRBD2 matching 10 bases. The CDR3 contains 16 residues. CDR1 and CDR2 from the germline V gene are SGHNT and YYREEE (reference sequence). V lost 5 bases and J lost 3; bases outside the gene matches: 9. The CDR3 DNA follows: TGTGCCAGCAGTCGACCTAGCGGGGGCCTTACAGATACGCAGTATTTT. This encodes CASSRPSGGLTDTQYF.

This chain links TRBV7-2 with TRBJ1-2; TRBD1 is a possible D gene (6 bases). Trimming took off 1 base at V and 8 bases at J, with 14 bases between the two ends. From germline, CDR1 is SGHTA and CDR2 FQGNSA. The CDR3 is 14 amino acids. The CDR3 coding sequence is TGTGCCAGCAGCTTAGAGTGGGGGCTGGTGGGCTACACCTTC. This translates into CASSLEWGLVGYTF.

This clone appeared a single time. The V call is TRBV7-2, the J call TRBJ2-4, with 13 bases matching TRBD2. V was clipped by 1 base and J by 6 bases; unmatched bases: 9. The germline V gene has CDR1 SGHTA and CDR2 FQGNSA. The CDR3 spans 18 residues. CDR3 in amino acids: CASSLGGRTSGGINIQYF. As DNA, the CDR3 is TGTGCCAGCAGCTTAGGCGGAAGGACTAGCGGGGGAATAAACATTCAGTACTTC.

The chain links TRBV5-4 to TRBJ2-5; maybe TRBD2 (6 bases). CDR3 length: 14 amino acids. V was cut by 0 bases and J by 4 bases, with 10 bases left in between. Germline loops: CDR1 SGHNT, CDR2 YYREEE (reference sequence). The chain's CDR3 is CASSLAGGIETQYF. The CDR3 nucleotides are TGTGCCAGCAGCTTGGCCGGAGGGATAGAGACCCAGTACTTC.